The rows below give T cell receptor beta chains drawn from one sample of a study of read filtering for tumor transcriptome and immune sequencing. In TCRdb, the reads were re-called with MiXCR into one record per CDR3 protein. The sample carries tens of thousands of distinct CDR3 sequences, roughly an eighth recorded once. The specimen sequenced was a population of CD138-negative cells sorted from bone marrow. All receptors come from a donor at least 40 years old with multiple myeloma. Both conserved end residues are part of each CDR3. D genes are given only for firm matches. Only part of the rows carry a size: once, few, many, or a class if the clone is expanded.

d_call	cdr3_length	clone_size	v_call	j_call	cdr3_nt	cdr3_aa
NA	12	many	TRBV12-3/TRBV12-4	TRBJ2-7	TGTGCCAGCAGTCAGGGCACCTACGAGCAGTACTTC	CASSQGTYEQYF
TRBD2	17	many	TRBV7-6	TRBJ2-1	TGTGCCAGCAGCACTCCCCCCACAGCGGGATTTCCAAATGAGCAGTTCTTC	CASSTPPTAGFPNEQFF
TRBD1	12	many	TRBV20-1	TRBJ2-5	TGCAGTGCTGACCAGGGGGTGGAGACCCAGTACTTC	CSADQGVETQYF
TRBD1	14	many	TRBV4-2	TRBJ2-5	TGTGCCAGCAGCGGCCACAGGGGAGAGGAGACCCAGTACTTC	CASSGHRGEETQYF
TRBD2	16	many	TRBV29-1	TRBJ2-3	TGCAGCGTGTCCGGGACTAGCGGGATATACACAGATACGCAGTATTTT	CSVSGTSGIYTDTQYF
TRBD1	14	NA	TRBV7-9	TRBJ2-7	TGTGCCAGCAGCTCCGGGACAGGGGGCTCCGAGCAGTACTTC	CASSSGTGGSEQYF
NA	17	NA	TRBV7-2	TRBJ2-7	TGTGCCAGCAGCTTTTCGGACTCCCTTCCACTCCTCTACGAGCAGTACTTC	CASSFSDSLPLLYEQYF
NA	13	many	TRBV5-6	TRBJ2-7	TGTGCCAGCAGCTTGGCGAGTAGCTACGAGCAGTACTTC	CASSLASSYEQYF
NA	13	many	TRBV29-1	TRBJ2-2	TGCAGCGTTGCGGTTAGTCGCACCGGGGAGCTGTTTTTT	CSVAVSRTGELFF
TRBD2	15	many	TRBV29-1	TRBJ2-5	TGCAGCGGAGGGGTAGCGGGAGCCCCCCAAGAGACCCAGTACTTC	CSGGVAGAPQETQYF
TRBD1	13	many	TRBV20-1	TRBJ2-3	TGCAGTGTTGGGGACAGTCGAGGAGATACGCAGTATTTT	CSVGDSRGDTQYF
NA	13	many	TRBV4-2	TRBJ2-1	TGTGCCAGCAGCCAAGGTTGGAGTGGTGAGCAGTTCTTC	CASSQGWSGEQFF
NA	12	many	TRBV29-1	TRBJ2-3	TGCAGCGTGGACAAGAGCACAGATACGCAGTATTTT	CSVDKSTDTQYF
NA	14	many	TRBV20-1	TRBJ2-3	TGCAGTTCTAGACCATTTACACCCACAGATACGCAGTATTTT	CSSRPFTPTDTQYF
NA	14	many	TRBV20-1	TRBJ2-3	TGCAGTGCTAAACAGGGCGTCGGCACAGATACGCAGTATTTT	CSAKQGVGTDTQYF
TRBD2	14	few	TRBV20-1	TRBJ2-7	TGCAGTGTCCCCGGACTAGCGGGGATAGCCGAGCAGTACTTC	CSVPGLAGIAEQYF
NA	17	many	TRBV6-2/TRBV6-3	TRBJ2-3	TGTGCCAGCAGTTACTCGTCGTCCCTCTCAATTTCAGATACGCAGTATTTT	CASSYSSSLSISDTQYF
TRBD1	15	many	TRBV6-1	TRBJ2-2	TGTGCCAGCAACGACAGGGTTAAGGGCACCGGGGAGCTGTTTTTT	CASNDRVKGTGELFF
NA	12	many	TRBV20-1	TRBJ1-5	TGCAGTGCTAGTTCCGGTGACCGGCCCCAGCATTTT	CSASSGDRPQHF
TRBD2	15	NA	TRBV20-1	TRBJ2-1	TGCAGTGCTAGTCATTCCCAGCGGGAGAGGGGTGAGCAGTTCTTC	CSASHSQRERGEQFF
NA	15	many	TRBV7-8	TRBJ2-2	TGTGCCAGCAGCTTAGACCCAGGGATAAACGGGGAGCTGTTTTTT	CASSLDPGINGELFF
NA	13	many	TRBV5-8	TRBJ2-1	TGTGCCGGCAGCTTTACGGGAGTAGACGAGCAGTTCTTC	CAGSFTGVDEQFF
NA	14	many	TRBV18	TRBJ2-2	TGTGCCAGCTCACCACCAACGAACACCGGGGAGCTGTTTTTT	CASSPPTNTGELFF